These 16 T cell receptor beta chains share one sample of origin, sequenced in a study of shared clonotypes between healthy human individuals. Libraries were prepared by immunoSEQ multiplex PCR; TCRdb keeps only in-frame clonotypes and omits some of them. The data contain 2 million to 2.5 million clones, 85% to 95% of them singletons. Sequencing input: naive CD4+ T cells from PBMCs. The subset was: CD45RA+ positively selected. The origin of the receptors is a man between 18 and 35 years old in good health. Some clones in this sample may be carry-over from other donors' samples.

The rearrangement uses TRBV28 and TRBJ1-3, with D maybe TRBD1 (5 bases). Trimming left V 6 bases short and J 0 bases short, with 12 bases between. CDR1 MDHEN and CDR2 SYDVKM come from the germline V gene. The CDR3 contains 15 residues. This chain's CDR3 is CASRGRGISGNTIYF. The CDR3 DNA follows: TGTGCCAGCAGGGGACGGGGTATCTCTGGAAACACCATATATTTT.

This chain connects TRBV5-1 to TRBJ2-6, with D possibly being TRBD1 or TRBD2 (6 bases each). The germline gives CDR1 SGHRS, CDR2 YFSETQ. V was shortened by 4 bases and J by 3 bases, with 14 bases between the two germline ends. The CDR3 consists of 16 residues. The CDR3 DNA reads as TGCGCCAGCAGCACCGCTCGGGGGCGTGGGGCCAACGTCCTGACTTTC. It is translated as CASSTARGRGANVLTF.

The rearrangement uses TRBV4-3 and TRBJ1-3; D is possibly TRBD1 (5 bases). Between the trimmed V and J ends, which lost 0 bases and 2 bases, there was a span of 8 bases. The CDR3 spans 15 residues. CDR1 and CDR2 (germline): LGHNA, YSLEER. The CDR3 is CASSQDMTAGNTIYF. The CDR3 nucleotides read TGCGCCAGCAGCCAAGATATGACAGCTGGAAACACCATATATTTT.

The chain combines TRBV15 with TRBJ2-1, with a possible D match to TRBD2 (6 bases). The V end lost 3 bases, the J end lost 1 base, and 16 bases lay between the germline ends. Germline CDR1 LNHNV, CDR2 YYDKDF (reference sequence). CDR3 size: 17 residues. This CDR3 is CATSREYGSGSYNEQFF. The CDR3 DNA follows: TGTGCCACCAGCAGGGAATACGGGAGTGGTTCCTACAATGAGCAGTTCTTC.

The V and J genes are TRBV27 and TRBJ1-2; D is unclear. The V end was cut by 2 bases, the J end by 7 bases, with 14 bases between. CDR1 is MNHEY, CDR2 SMNVEV, per germline (reference sequence). This CDR3 is built from 14 residues. The CDR3 spells CASSLMIRGGGYTF. The CDR3 nucleotides are TGTGCCAGCAGTTTAATGATCCGAGGTGGTGGCTACACCTTC.

This chain links TRBV5-1 with TRBJ2-7; no clear D. Germline V gene sequence: CDR1 SGHRS, CDR2 YFSETQ. This CDR3 is built from 12 residues. The V gene lost 4 bases and the J gene lost 5 bases, with 10 bases spanning the gap. The CDR3 DNA reads as TGCGCCAGCAGCCATAACCGGGACGAGCAGTACTTC. It codes for CASSHNRDEQYF.

The J gene is TRBJ1-2, the V gene TRBV30, with D maybe TRBD1 (5 bases). Germline assignment: CDR1 GTSNPN and CDR2 SVGIG (reference sequence). The CDR3 contains 14 residues. Trimming took 4 bases from V and 4 from J, leaving 16 bases between them. The CDR3 loop reads CAWITGQTGYGYTF. The CDR3 region has the DNA TGTGCCTGGATTACCGGACAAACTGGCTATGGCTACACCTTC.

The chain has TRBV7-9 and TRBJ1-2; D not resolved. Trimming left V 1 base short and J 7 bases short, with 16 bases between. The CDR3 is 15 residues long. Per germline, CDR1 SEHNR and CDR2 FQNEAQ (reference sequence). CDR3 loop: CASSLVPGFGGGYTF. CDR3 nucleotides: TGTGCCAGCAGCTTAGTACCAGGCTTCGGCGGTGGCTACACCTTC.

The chain links TRBV9 to TRBJ2-5; a possible D gene is TRBD1 (6 bases). Germline CDR1 reads SGDLS; CDR2 reads YYNGEE. The CDR3 extends over 14 amino acids. Trimming pared 4 bases from V and 1 base from J, leaving 11 bases between. Written as DNA, the CDR3 is TGTGCCAGCAGCTTACAGGGATCCCAAGAGACCCAGTACTTC. It is translated as CASSLQGSQETQYF.

This chain links TRBV6-6 with TRBJ2-5; D not certain. Germline CDR1 and CDR2: MNHNY and SVGAGI (reference sequence). The CDR3 has 13 residues. Between the trimmed V and J ends, which lost 6 bases and 4 bases, there was a span of 12 bases. The CDR3 here is CASRNQILETQYF. CDR3 nucleotide sequence: TGTGCCAGCAGAAACCAAATACTAGAGACCCAGTACTTC.

The chain uses TRBV2 and TRBJ1-2, with D possibly matching TRBD1 (5 bases). Germline V CDR1 and CDR2: SNHLY, FYNNEI. The CDR3 totals 12 residues. V shed 6 bases and J shed 7 bases, with 12 bases lying between them. CDR3 residues: CASRGGLGGYTF. DNA of the CDR3: TGTGCCAGCAGGGGGGGTTTGGGTGGCTACACCTTC.

This clone was detected only a few times. The CDR3 coding sequence is TGTGCCAGCACTCCTTTATGGGGAAGCAATCAGCCCCAGCATTTT. Translation: CASTPLWGSNQPQHF. The V gene is TRBV6-1, the J gene TRBJ1-5; no clear D gene. The V gene's germline CDR1 is MNHNS and CDR2 SASEGT. Trimming stripped 7 bases from V and 1 base from J, with 14 bases between. The CDR3 is 15 amino acids.

This chain joins TRBV4-2 and TRBJ2-5, with TRBD2 as a possible D gene (5 bases). Germline V gives CDR1 LGHNA, CDR2 YNFKEQ. V was shortened by 1 base and J by 2 bases, with 11 bases between the two germline ends. The CDR3 covers 15 residues. The CDR3 protein is CASSQGGARQETQYF. CDR3 coding DNA: TGTGCCAGCAGCCAAGGGGGAGCTAGACAAGAGACCCAGTACTTC.

The chain carries TRBV6-5 and TRBJ1-6; a weak D match, TRBD1 (5 bases). The CDR3 is 16 residues long. The germline CDR1 and CDR2 sequences are MNHEY and SVGAGI. Between the trimmed V and J ends, which lost 2 bases and 2 bases, there was a span of 10 bases. This CDR3 reads CASSYTRQTYNSPLHF. DNA of the CDR3: TGTGCCAGCAGTTACACCCGACAGACCTATAATTCACCCCTCCACTTT.

The table lists this clone with a count of one. V and J are TRBV4-2 and TRBJ2-7; D is perhaps TRBD2 (5 bases). This CDR3 region has 15 residues. V lost 1 base and J 2 bases, leaving 12 bases between the germline ends. Germline V gives CDR1 LGHNA, CDR2 YNFKEQ. Written as DNA, the CDR3 is TGTGCCAGCAGCCAAGTTGGTAGCGCCACCTACGAGCAGTACTTC. This gives the protein CASSQVGSATYEQYF.

The chain couples TRBV7-2 to TRBJ2-5; a weak D match, TRBD2 (5 bases). V lost 0 bases and J 0 bases, leaving 11 bases between the germline ends. CDR1 and CDR2 from the germline V gene are SGHTA and FQGNSA. CDR3 length: 16 residues. CDR3 DNA: TGTGCCAGCAGCTTAGCTCCGGGAAGTCACCAAGAGACCCAGTACTTC. Translated, it gives CASSLAPGSHQETQYF.